This is a list of T cell receptor beta chains from one sample in a study of response to subunit inactivated influenza vaccine. TCRdb independently ran MiXCR on the RT-PCR reads; one entry per CDR3 protein. The table records about 570,000 distinct CDR3 sequences, around 11% of them present only once. This sample also belongs to another study, concerning T cells expressing NK-cell markers.

The specimen comprised PBMCs from blood, sampled on the day of vaccination. The origin of the receptors is a man in his fifties who received an inactivated influenza vaccine. CDR3s include the opening cysteine and the closing phenylalanine or tryptophan. The order of the fields is V gene, CDR3 length, J gene, clone size, D gene, CDR3 protein, CDR3 DNA. A D gene is named only where the DNA matches it firmly. Some rows mark clone size as missing; the rest say once, few, many or name a class of expanded clone.

>TRBV29-1|13|TRBJ2-3|few|-
CSVEGRAADTQYF
TGCAGCGTTGAAGGGAGGGCGGCAGATACGCAGTATTTT
>TRBV11-2|15|TRBJ2-7|few|-
CASSSVRGVAYEQYF
TGTGCCAGCAGTTCTGTGAGGGGGGTCGCCTACGAGCAGTACTTC
>TRBV15|15|TRBJ2-2|-|TRBD1
CATSRDRGTGLELFF
TGTGCCACCAGCAGAGATCGCGGGACAGGGTTGGAGCTGTTTTTT
>TRBV20-1|17|TRBJ2-1|-|TRBD2
CSARGSSGLLLYNEQFF
TGCAGTGCTAGGGGGTCTAGCGGGCTATTACTTTACAATGAGCAGTTCTTC
>TRBV5-6|15|TRBJ1-2|few|-
CASSSRDLPNYGYTF
TGTGCCAGCAGCTCCCGGGACCTACCGAACTATGGCTACACCTTC
>TRBV20-1|13|TRBJ2-3|few|TRBD2
CSAIRGGADTQYF
TGCAGTGCTATCCGGGGGGGAGCAGATACGCAGTATTTT
>TRBV28|16|TRBJ2-5|-|-
CASSPPLGAGEETQYF
TGTGCCAGCAGTCCCCCTTTGGGAGCGGGTGAAGAGACCCAGTACTTC
>TRBV10-3|16|TRBJ2-3|once|-
CAISVDVWESTDTQYF
TGTGCCATCAGTGTTGATGTTTGGGAGAGCACAGATACGCAGTATTTT
>TRBV20-1|12|TRBJ2-7|-|-
CSADFVSYEQYF
TGCAGTGCTGACTTTGTCTCCTACGAGCAGTACTTC
>TRBV20-1|16|TRBJ2-3|-|TRBD2
CSARVAGPGITDTQYF
TGCAGTGCTAGAGTAGCGGGGCCGGGAATCACAGATACGCAGTATTTT
>TRBV20-1|16|TRBJ1-2|few|TRBD1
CSARRITGAGFDGYTF
TGCAGTGCTAGACGAATAACAGGGGCTGGGTTTGATGGCTACACCTTC
>TRBV10-3|15|TRBJ2-7|few|TRBD1
CATGESQGARLGQYF
TGTGCCACCGGGGAATCGCAGGGGGCACGCTTGGGGCAGTACTTC
>TRBV6-5|16|TRBJ2-7|few|-
CASTYFSWDRAYEQYF
TGTGCCAGCACCTACTTTTCATGGGACCGCGCATACGAGCAGTACTTC
>TRBV29-1|11|TRBJ2-2|many|-
CSAHKTGELFF
TGCAGCGCTCATAAGACCGGGGAGCTGTTTTTT
>TRBV4-1|15|TRBJ2-1|few|-
CASSQGQVRGNEQFF
TGCGCCAGCAGCCAAGGACAAGTTAGAGGCAATGAGCAGTTCTTC